Listed below are T cell receptor beta chains from one sample, sequenced in a study of blood T cell repertoires in COVID-19. The method was immunoSEQ multiplex PCR; TCRdb's version includes in-frame clones alone and lacks a portion of them. Here the sample spans about 200,000 clones, around nine tenths being singletons. The sequenced material came from peripheral blood. These receptors were taken from a man between 18 and 35 years old with active or convalescent COVID-19. CDR3s include the opening cysteine and the closing phenylalanine or tryptophan. Fields, in order: clone size, J gene, V gene, D gene, CDR3 DNA, CDR3 protein. D genes are given only for firm matches. The size field is filled for only some rows; it gives once, few, many or a size class.

-,TRBJ1-6,TRBV18,TRBD1,TGTGCCAGCTCACCGGGCGGGACAGGCCTTTCGCCCCTCCACTTT,CASSPGGTGLSPLHF
-,TRBJ2-5,TRBV5-4,-,TGTGCCAGCAGCTTGGATCCGGGTAACAAAGAGACCCAGTACTTC,CASSLDPGNKETQYF
-,TRBJ2-3,TRBV5-6,-,TGTGCCAGCAGGGGCGAGCGGGACAGGAGCACAGATACGCAGTATTTT,CASRGERDRSTDTQYF
-,TRBJ2-5,TRBV2,TRBD2,TGTGCCAGCAGCAAGGGACTACTCCAAGAGACCCAGTACTTC,CASSKGLLQETQYF
-,TRBJ2-1,TRBV30,TRBD2,TGTGCCTGGAGGGGTCGGACTAGCGGGGCGGAAGAAAGCTCCTACAATGAGCAGTTCTTC,CAWRGRTSGAEESSYNEQFF
-,TRBJ2-5,TRBV6-6,TRBD2,TGTGCCAGCAGTTACGGCGGGAGCCAAGAGACCCAGTACTTC,CASSYGGSQETQYF
-,TRBJ2-7,TRBV2,TRBD1,TGTGCCAGCTCGGACAGGGTTGTGAACGAGCAGTACTTC,CASSDRVVNEQYF
-,TRBJ2-5,TRBV5-4,TRBD2,TGTGCCAGCAGCTCACCCCCGCTAGCGGGGGTTCGGGAGACCCAGTACTTC,CASSSPPLAGVRETQYF
-,TRBJ1-5,TRBV6-1,-,TGTGCCAGCAGTGAGATCGTCGCAGGGGGCAATCAGCCCCAGCATTTT,CASSEIVAGGNQPQHF
few,TRBJ1-1,TRBV25-1,TRBD1,TGTGCCAGCAGAGGACAGGGTCCCACTGAAGCTTTCTTT,CASRGQGPTEAFF